The following is a T cell receptor (beta chain) sequence with its context. At one boundary the junction diverges from the germline segment, which might be a read error. CDR3 length: 16 residues. CDR1 is SGHAT, CDR2 FQNNGV, per germline. The data originate from a study of tumor and adjacent non-tumor tissue in lung cancer. This sample's RNA came from whole unsorted tissue. The normal lung tissue was taken more than 3 cm from the tumor edge. TCRbeta libraries were built with three rounds of nested PCR, modified from ARM-PCR. MiXCR, run by TCRdb on the multiplex PCR reads, gives a single entry per CDR3 protein. The top ten clones hold roughly 25% of a sample with 60,000 to 80,000 distinct CDR3 sequences, 65% to 75% of them seen once.

This TCR derives from a woman aged 45-60 years with non-small cell lung cancer. This chain connects TRBV11-2 to TRBJ1-6; unclear D gene. The sequenced sample was distant non-tumor lung tissue. The CDR3 region has the DNA TGTGCCAGCAGCTTGGAGTACAGTCCCTATAATCCACCCCCCCACTTT. Translated, it gives CASSLEYSPYNPPPHF.